This is a list of T cell receptor beta chains from one sample in a study of T cell repertoires in cytomegalovirus infection. TCRdb independently ran MiXCR on the reads; one entry per CDR3 protein. The data hold some 500,000 distinct CDR3 sequences, with around 35% observed a single time. For these TCRs, the target antigens are not known. The input for sequencing was cultured PBMCs, taken from culture after CMV antigen stimulation. The receptors shown here come from a human donor in good health (CMV status not recorded). Some clones in this sample may be carry-over from other donors' samples. Each CDR3 is given with its conserved first and last residue. A D gene is named only where the DNA matches it firmly. Only some rows state a clone size, as once, few, many or a class for expanded clones.

V gene: TRBV7-2
clone size: many
D gene: -
J gene: TRBJ2-5
CDR3 DNA: TGTGCCAGCAGCTTAATCCCGGGAGTGGAGACCCAGTACTTC
CDR3 protein: CASSLIPGVETQYF

V gene: TRBV5-8
clone size: -
D gene: -
J gene: TRBJ2-6
CDR3 DNA: TGTGCCAGCAGCTTGGACTATGGGAGGCCTGGGGCCAACGTCCTGACTTTC
CDR3 protein: CASSLDYGRPGANVLTF

V gene: TRBV2
clone size: -
D gene: -
J gene: TRBJ2-1
CDR3 DNA: TGTGCCAGCAGTCACCCAACGGGAGGAGAGGGCAGGCAGGGGAGCTCCTACAATGAGCAGTTCTTC
CDR3 protein: CASSHPTGGEGRQGSSYNEQFF

V gene: TRBV6-1
clone size: few
D gene: -
J gene: TRBJ1-1
CDR3 DNA: TGTGCCAGCAACCAGGGGAACACTGAAGCTTTCTTT
CDR3 protein: CASNQGNTEAFF

V gene: TRBV7-6
clone size: -
D gene: -
J gene: TRBJ1-2
CDR3 DNA: TGTGCCAGCAGCTTACAAGCCGATGGCTACACCTTC
CDR3 protein: CASSLQADGYTF

V gene: TRBV6-5
clone size: -
D gene: -
J gene: TRBJ2-5
CDR3 DNA: TGTGCCAGCAGATTATCTCGAACCTTTCAAGAGACCCAGTACTTC
CDR3 protein: CASRLSRTFQETQYF

V gene: TRBV15
clone size: -
D gene: TRBD1
J gene: TRBJ1-4
CDR3 DNA: TGTGCCACCAGCTATACTGGGCAGGGGGAGACTGAAAAACTGTTTTTT
CDR3 protein: CATSYTGQGETEKLFF

V gene: TRBV6-5
clone size: -
D gene: -
J gene: TRBJ1-6
CDR3 DNA: TGTGCCACCCGACCCGACGGGGGCGATTCACCCCTCCACTTT
CDR3 protein: CATRPDGGDSPLHF

V gene: TRBV28
clone size: -
D gene: -
J gene: TRBJ2-7
CDR3 DNA: TGTGCCAGCAGGGGGGACTCATCCTACGAGCAGTACTTC
CDR3 protein: CASRGDSSYEQYF

V gene: TRBV4-1
clone size: few
D gene: -
J gene: TRBJ1-4
CDR3 DNA: TGCGCCAGCAGCCAGGGTCGGGGTAAACTGTTTTTT
CDR3 protein: CASSQGRGKLFF

V gene: TRBV7-2
clone size: few
D gene: TRBD2
J gene: TRBJ2-1
CDR3 DNA: TGTGCCACCTCCCGGGGGAGGGCCTTCTACAATGAGCAGTTCTTC
CDR3 protein: CATSRGRAFYNEQFF

V gene: TRBV12-3/TRBV12-4
clone size: -
D gene: -
J gene: TRBJ2-3
CDR3 DNA: TGTGCCAGCAGTTCAGGACAGCACACTAGCACAGATACGCAGTATTTT
CDR3 protein: CASSSGQHTSTDTQYF

V gene: TRBV7-9
clone size: -
D gene: TRBD1
J gene: TRBJ2-1
CDR3 DNA: TGTGCCAGCAGCTTCCCACACAGGGGAACCCTTTACAATGAGCAGTTCTTC
CDR3 protein: CASSFPHRGTLYNEQFF

V gene: TRBV7-3
clone size: -
D gene: -
J gene: TRBJ2-1
CDR3 DNA: TGTGCCAGCAGCTTGATCAGCAGGAGCTCCTACAATGAGCAGTTCTTC
CDR3 protein: CASSLISRSSYNEQFF

V gene: TRBV7-9
clone size: few
D gene: -
J gene: TRBJ1-3
CDR3 DNA: TGTGCCAGCAGCTTAGACAGTACTGGAAACACCATATATTTT
CDR3 protein: CASSLDSTGNTIYF

V gene: TRBV4-3
clone size: few
D gene: TRBD2
J gene: TRBJ2-3
CDR3 DNA: TGCGCCAGCAGCCTTGGGACTAGCGGGACGCCCTTAACCGCAGATACGCAGTATTTT
CDR3 protein: CASSLGTSGTPLTADTQYF

V gene: TRBV7-8
clone size: -
D gene: TRBD1
J gene: TRBJ2-3
CDR3 DNA: TGTGCCAGCAGCTCGATGGGACAGGGGGTGACAGATACGCAGTATTTT
CDR3 protein: CASSSMGQGVTDTQYF

V gene: TRBV11-2
clone size: few
D gene: -
J gene: TRBJ2-1
CDR3 DNA: TGTGCCAGCAGCGCTCCCGGAGGGGGAGGGCCGATTTACGAGCAGTTCTTC
CDR3 protein: CASSAPGGGGPIYEQFF

V gene: TRBV6-2/TRBV6-3
clone size: -
D gene: TRBD2
J gene: TRBJ2-2
CDR3 DNA: TGTGCCAGCAGTGGAACTAGCGGGAGGCCCCACGGGGAGCTGTTTTTT
CDR3 protein: CASSGTSGRPHGELFF

V gene: TRBV12-3/TRBV12-4
clone size: few
D gene: -
J gene: TRBJ2-5
CDR3 DNA: TGTGCCAGCTCAGAGTGGGAGACCCAGTACTTC
CDR3 protein: CASSEWETQYF

V gene: TRBV28
clone size: -
D gene: -
J gene: TRBJ2-7
CDR3 DNA: TGTGCCACGAACGCCCCTGGGGGGATCTACGAGCAGTACTTC
CDR3 protein: CATNAPGGIYEQYF

V gene: TRBV12-3/TRBV12-4
clone size: many
D gene: -
J gene: TRBJ1-1
CDR3 DNA: TGTGCCAGCAGCTGGAACGAGTACACTGAAGCTTTCTTT
CDR3 protein: CASSWNEYTEAFF

V gene: TRBV7-8
clone size: few
D gene: -
J gene: TRBJ2-1
CDR3 DNA: TGTGCCAGCACCCCCCAGGGGCTCGATGAGCAGTTCTTC
CDR3 protein: CASTPQGLDEQFF

V gene: TRBV7-2
clone size: few
D gene: TRBD2
J gene: TRBJ2-5
CDR3 DNA: TGTGCCAGCAGGCTCCGCCCGGGACTAGCGGGGGGGGGGGAGACCCAGTACTTC
CDR3 protein: CASRLRPGLAGGGETQYF

V gene: TRBV14
clone size: -
D gene: TRBD2
J gene: TRBJ2-2
CDR3 DNA: TGTGCCAGCAGCCGGACTAGCGGGAGGGCCCTCGGGGTCACCGGGGAGCTGTTTTTT
CDR3 protein: CASSRTSGRALGVTGELFF

V gene: TRBV7-2
clone size: -
D gene: -
J gene: TRBJ2-1
CDR3 DNA: TGTGCCAGCAGCCCGACGCCCCAGGCGGGGTACAATGAGCAGTTCTTC
CDR3 protein: CASSPTPQAGYNEQFF

V gene: TRBV18
clone size: once
D gene: TRBD2
J gene: TRBJ2-2
CDR3 DNA: TGTGCCAGCTCACCAGGACTAGATAGCACCGGGGAGCTGTTTTTT
CDR3 protein: CASSPGLDSTGELFF

V gene: TRBV11-2
clone size: few
D gene: -
J gene: TRBJ2-7
CDR3 DNA: TGTGCCAGCAGCAGTAGCCCTGATTTCTCCTACGAGCAGTACTTC
CDR3 protein: CASSSSPDFSYEQYF

V gene: TRBV14
clone size: -
D gene: TRBD2
J gene: TRBJ2-1
CDR3 DNA: TGTGCCAGCAGCCAAGGACTAGCGGGGAAATCACGTTTGTTGGGCAATGAGCAGTTCTTC
CDR3 protein: CASSQGLAGKSRLLGNEQFF

V gene: TRBV24-1
clone size: many
D gene: TRBD2
J gene: TRBJ2-1
CDR3 DNA: TGTGCCACCAGTGATTTCCCTTATTCTCGACTAGCGAGTAGGCGGGGAAGCCCCTACAATGAGCAGTTCTTC
CDR3 protein: CATSDFPYSRLASRRGSPYNEQFF

V gene: TRBV4-3
clone size: -
D gene: -
J gene: TRBJ2-2
CDR3 DNA: TGCGCCAGCAGCCAAGAACTGACGGCCGCACTCTACACCGGGGAGCTGTTTTTT
CDR3 protein: CASSQELTAALYTGELFF

V gene: TRBV12-3/TRBV12-4
clone size: many
D gene: TRBD1
J gene: TRBJ2-1
CDR3 DNA: TGTGCCAGCAGCCTCAACAGAGGGCTAGGCAGGGGGCGCGGTGAGCAGTTCTTC
CDR3 protein: CASSLNRGLGRGRGEQFF

V gene: TRBV7-2
clone size: -
D gene: TRBD2
J gene: TRBJ2-7
CDR3 DNA: TGTGCCAGCAGCTTCGGGCGGGAGTTCTACGAGCAGTACTTC
CDR3 protein: CASSFGREFYEQYF

V gene: TRBV6-1
clone size: few
D gene: -
J gene: TRBJ1-1
CDR3 DNA: TGTGCCACTGCCATAGGGGACACTGAAGCTTTCTTT
CDR3 protein: CATAIGDTEAFF

V gene: TRBV5-5
clone size: -
D gene: -
J gene: TRBJ2-3
CDR3 DNA: TGTGCCAGCAGCGCCATAGGGGGGACTCACCCTAGCACAGATACGCAGTATTTT
CDR3 protein: CASSAIGGTHPSTDTQYF

V gene: TRBV7-9
clone size: few
D gene: TRBD1
J gene: TRBJ1-2
CDR3 DNA: TGTGCCAGCAGCTTGTTACAGGGGAACTATGGCTACACCTTC
CDR3 protein: CASSLLQGNYGYTF

V gene: TRBV4-1
clone size: -
D gene: -
J gene: TRBJ1-2
CDR3 DNA: TGCGCCAGCAGCCAAGAATGGGGGGGGGGGAACTATGGCTACACCTTC
CDR3 protein: CASSQEWGGGNYGYTF

V gene: TRBV7-2
clone size: many
D gene: TRBD1
J gene: TRBJ2-1
CDR3 DNA: TGTGCCAGCAGCTTAACGGACAGGGGTCGAAATGAGCAGTTCTTC
CDR3 protein: CASSLTDRGRNEQFF

V gene: TRBV7-2
clone size: many
D gene: -
J gene: TRBJ2-5
CDR3 DNA: TGTGCCAGCAGCTTAAGTCGCTCGGAGACCCAGTACTTC
CDR3 protein: CASSLSRSETQYF

V gene: TRBV29-1
clone size: few
D gene: -
J gene: TRBJ2-7
CDR3 DNA: TGCAGCGTCCCCGGGGGACCCTCCGAGCAGTACTTC
CDR3 protein: CSVPGGPSEQYF

V gene: TRBV7-2
clone size: -
D gene: TRBD2
J gene: TRBJ2-5
CDR3 DNA: TGTGCCAGCAGCGGTCAGACGGGGGGGAGCGAGACCCAGTACTTC
CDR3 protein: CASSGQTGGSETQYF

V gene: TRBV28
clone size: many
D gene: TRBD1
J gene: TRBJ1-5
CDR3 DNA: TGTGCCAGCACTGGGACAGGCAACAATCAGCCCCAGCATTTT
CDR3 protein: CASTGTGNNQPQHF

V gene: TRBV5-1
clone size: few
D gene: -
J gene: TRBJ1-2
CDR3 DNA: TGCGCCAGCAGCTCGGACGGCCGGGGCTATGGCTACACCTTC
CDR3 protein: CASSSDGRGYGYTF

V gene: TRBV7-8
clone size: once
D gene: -
J gene: TRBJ1-6
CDR3 DNA: TGTGCCAGCAGCCCCCACGTCGGAGGGTCAAGGAATTCACCCCTCCACTTT
CDR3 protein: CASSPHVGGSRNSPLHF

V gene: TRBV7-2
clone size: many
D gene: -
J gene: TRBJ2-3
CDR3 DNA: TGTGCCAGCAGCCCCCCGTCAGATACGCAGTATTTT
CDR3 protein: CASSPPSDTQYF